In this sample, the clone carrying this T cell receptor (beta chain) turned up a few times. Its antigen is not known. This sample was taken from a study of spatial heterogeneity in lung cancer. Study overall: There were consistently more beta-chain sequences detected than alpha-chain sequences. Broader study findings: Of the expanded TCRs, ubiquitous and regional counts tracked the counts of ubiquitous and regional nonsynonymous mutations, respectively. For tumor T cells, estimated coverage reached only approximately 7% (alpha) and roughly 14% (beta). One measure, the expanded intratumoral alpha and beta TCR count, tracked tumor mutation counts.

CDR3 size: 14 residues. The germline CDR1 and CDR2 sequences are SGHKS and YYEKEE (reference sequence). The V and J ends lost 0 bases and 5 bases respectively, with 10 bases between them. Time point described: sample taken at primary tumor resection. Extraction of whole RNA from tumor, nontumor lung or frozen PBMC preceded unsorted sequencing. MiXCR, run by TCRdb on the 5' RACE reads, gives a single entry per CDR3 protein. This table has roughly 28,000 distinct CDR3 sequences, just over 7% appearing once. V and J are TRBV5-5 and TRBJ2-3; perhaps TRBD2 as D (5 bases). The sequences come from lung tumor tissue, collected at surgery. The receptor was isolated from a male donor with early-stage non-small cell lung cancer. CDR3 bases: TGTGCCAGCAGCTTGGGAGGCGCGGGAGATACGCAGTATTTT. Translating gives CASSLGGAGDTQYF.